Presented here are 8 T cell receptor beta chains from one specimen sequenced in a study of shared clonotypes between healthy human individuals. The data were produced by immunoSEQ multiplex PCR, yet TCRdb's version contains in-frame clones alone and is incomplete. The sample has under 200,000 clones; approximately 92% are singletons. What was sequenced was naive CD4+ T cells sorted from blood. Indicated subset: CD45RA+ positively selected. The receptors stem from a woman aged 25 to 45 in good health.

This rearrangement joins TRBV19 to TRBJ2-7; 8 positions match TRBD2. The CDR3 is 15 amino acids. Germline CDR1 is LNHDA and CDR2 is SQIVND (reference sequence). The J segment lost 0 bases and the V segment lost 3 bases, leaving 4 bases of the junction unmatched. The CDR3: CASSITGGSSYEQYF. CDR3 sequence (DNA): TGTGCCAGTAGTATTACGGGAGGGAGCTCCTACGAGCAGTACTTC.

This rearrangement joins TRBV28 to TRBJ2-3; 8 nucleotides align to TRBD1. V was clipped by 7 bases and J by 5 bases; unmatched bases: 5. CDR1 and CDR2 from the germline V gene are MDHEN and SYDVKM. The CDR3 spans 13 residues. The DNA for the CDR3 is TGTGCCAGCACAGGGGGCTCTGAAGATACGCAGTATTTT. Its translation is CASTGGSEDTQYF.

This clone was recorded once. The chain uses TRBV18 and TRBJ1-1, with a possible D match to TRBD1 (6 bases). V was clipped by 3 bases and J by 4 bases, with 18 bases between them. Germline V lookup: CDR1 KGHSH, CDR2 LQKENI. The CDR3 is made up of 16 amino acids. The CDR3 coding sequence is TGTGCCAGCTCACCCCTGAGAGGGGGTCTTGGCACTGAAGCTTTCTTT. It specifies CASSPLRGGLGTEAFF.

The V gene is TRBV5-6, the J gene TRBJ2-7, with 12 bases fitting TRBD2. After removal of 4 bases from V and 2 bases from J, the junction contained 10 bases not matched to a gene. Germline CDR1 and CDR2: SGHDT and YYEEEE. CDR3 size: 17 residues. The CDR3 spells CASSPSLAGGIPYEQYF. The CDR3 nucleotides read TGTGCCAGCAGCCCTAGTCTAGCGGGAGGGATCCCCTACGAGCAGTACTTC.

The chain carries TRBV4-2 and TRBJ2-7, with D uncertain. V lost 5 bases, J lost 0 bases, and 5 bases lay in between. The CDR3 loop spans 12 amino acids. Per germline, CDR1 LGHNA and CDR2 YNFKEQ. DNA for the CDR3: TGTGCCAGCAGCTTGAGCTCCTACGAGCAGTACTTC. Translated: CASSLSSYEQYF.

The chain is built from TRBV28 and TRBJ2-7, with 7 bases aligning to TRBD1. Germline V gene sequence: CDR1 MDHEN, CDR2 SYDVKM. Unmatched junction bases numbered 9, after V lost 5 bases and J lost 5 bases. This CDR3 is built from 14 residues. For the CDR3, the DNA is TGTGCCAGCAGTAGCGACAGGGTTTCCAACGAGCAGTACTTC. This codes for CASSSDRVSNEQYF. Using reference TRBV28 and TRBJ2-7 for the parts outside the CDR3, the full variable domain is DVKVTQSSRYLVKRTGEKVFLECVQDMDHENMFWYRQDPGLGLRLIYFSYDVKMKEKGDIPEGYSVSREKKERFSLILESASTNQTSMYLCASSSDRVSNEQYFGPGTRLTVT.

This clone was seen just once. The gene calls are TRBV7-7 and TRBJ1-4; D possibly corresponds to TRBD1 (5 bases). The CDR3 has 14 residues. Germline CDR1 is SSHAT and CDR2 is FNYEAQ (reference sequence). V gave up 5 bases and J gave up 6 bases, with 13 bases separating them. CDR3 residues: CASSRELGDEKLFF. As DNA, the CDR3 is TGTGCCAGCAGCCGCGAATTAGGGGATGAAAAACTGTTTTTT.

The V and J genes are TRBV5-1 and TRBJ2-7; 7 bases are a match to TRBD1. Trimming took 4 bases from V and 3 from J; bases not matched to a gene: 10. The CDR3 covers 15 residues. Germline CDR1 SGHRS, CDR2 YFSETQ. The CDR3 spells CASSQQGPYDYEQYF. In DNA, the CDR3 is TGCGCCAGCAGCCAACAGGGGCCTTATGACTACGAGCAGTACTTC. Supplemented by reference TRBV5-1 and TRBJ2-7, the full variable domain reads KAGVTQTPRYLIKTRGQQVTLSCSPISGHRSVSWYQQTPGQGLQFLFEYFSETQRNKGNFPGRFSGRQFSNSRSEMNVSTLELGDSALYLCASSQQGPYDYEQYFGPGTRLTVT.